Reported below is one T cell receptor (beta chain). TCRdb's table, derived via immunoSEQ multiplex PCR, lists solely in-frame clones and lacks some. The sample carries approximately 81,000 clones, approximately 96% recorded once. The sample belongs to a study of technical replicates of blood from a few donors. Germline V gene data show CDR1 as LGHNT and CDR2 as FRNRAP. The CDR3 extends over 14 amino acids. The V end lost 3 bases, the J end lost 1 base, and 9 bases lay between the germline ends. This clonotype originated in a human donor in good health. The V and J genes are TRBV12-5 and TRBJ1-1; D is possibly TRBD1 (5 bases). The material sequenced was T cells isolated from PBMCs. CDR3 in amino acids: CASGFGGRNTEAFF. In DNA form, the CDR3 reads TGTGCTAGTGGTTTCGGGGGTCGGAACACTGAAGCTTTCTTT.